This T cell receptor beta chain was obtained from a study of HIV-infected patients and healthy controls. MiXCR was run by TCRdb on the 5' RACE reads, yielding one entry per CDR3 protein. The table records 70,000 or so distinct CDR3 sequences, about 16% of them present only once. This clonotype was observed many times. With V trimmed by 6 bases and J by 4 bases, 9 bases remained unmatched. This CDR3 is built from 14 residues. Germline values: CDR1 DFQATT, CDR2 SNEGSKA (reference sequence). The source material was CD4+ T cells from blood. This chain joins TRBV20-1 and TRBJ1-3, with 7 bases matching TRBD1. The sequence derives from a human donor in good health. DNA for the CDR3: TGCAGTGCCCTTGCACCGGGACAGGGAAACACCATATATTTT. Its translation is CSALAPGQGNTIYF.